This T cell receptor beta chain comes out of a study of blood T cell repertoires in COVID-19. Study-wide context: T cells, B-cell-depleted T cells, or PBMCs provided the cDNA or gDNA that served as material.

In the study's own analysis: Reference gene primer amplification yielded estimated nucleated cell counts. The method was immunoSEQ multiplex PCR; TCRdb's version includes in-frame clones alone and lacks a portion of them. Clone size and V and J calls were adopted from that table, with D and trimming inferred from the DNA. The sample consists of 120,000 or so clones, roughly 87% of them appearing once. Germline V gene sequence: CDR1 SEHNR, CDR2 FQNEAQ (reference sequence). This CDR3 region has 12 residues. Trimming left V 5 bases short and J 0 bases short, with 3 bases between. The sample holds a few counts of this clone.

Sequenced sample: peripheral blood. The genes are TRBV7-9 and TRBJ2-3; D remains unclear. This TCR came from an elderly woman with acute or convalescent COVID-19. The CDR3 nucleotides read TGTGCCAGCAGCCTTAGCACAGATACGCAGTATTTT. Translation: CASSLSTDTQYF.